These 23 T cell receptor beta chains were all obtained from the same sample, sequenced in a study of cytomegalovirus exposure and HLA in healthy donors. This PCR relied on a set of 60 Vbeta primers and 13 Jbeta primers. The method was immunoSEQ multiplex PCR; TCRdb's version includes in-frame clones alone and lacks a portion of them. This repertoire shows around 92,000 clones, roughly 76% found once; its top ten account for approximately 8.4%. Specimen: PBMCs. The receptors were sampled from a human donor in good health.

This sequence joins TRBV6-5 and TRBJ2-5, with 7 bases fitting TRBD1. This CDR3 spans 14 amino acids. Germline V lookup: CDR1 MNHEY, CDR2 SVGAGI. The trim removed 6 bases at V and 1 base at J, leaving 5 bases unmatched. The CDR3 is CASRTGWSQETQYF. DNA for the CDR3: TGTGCCAGCAGGACAGGGTGGTCCCAAGAGACCCAGTACTTC.

This chain connects TRBV27 to TRBJ2-4; D is possibly TRBD2 (6 bases). This CDR3 is 14 amino acids long. The germline gives CDR1 MNHEY, CDR2 SMNVEV (reference sequence). V dropped 4 bases and J dropped 6 bases, with 13 bases sitting between them. CDR3 bases: TGTGCCAGCAGTTCACCTCGACTAGGAAACATTCAGTACTTC. It translates to CASSSPRLGNIQYF.

The V and J genes are TRBV2 and TRBJ1-2, with D maybe TRBD1 (6 bases). The germline V gene has CDR1 SNHLY and CDR2 FYNNEI. The CDR3 covers 16 residues. The V and J ends lost 3 bases and 6 bases respectively, with 20 bases between them. CDR3 protein: CASSERETGRDDGYTF. CDR3 coding DNA: TGTGCCAGCAGTGAGAGGGAAACAGGGAGGGACGATGGCTACACCTTC.

CDR3 protein: CSGSTGANTGELFF. CDR3 in DNA: TGCAGCGGATCCACAGGGGCGAACACCGGGGAGCTGTTTTTT. The gene calls are TRBV29-1 and TRBJ2-2, with 7 positions matching TRBD1. Germline V lookup: CDR1 SQVTM, CDR2 ANQGSEA. The V segment lost 7 bases and the J segment 0 bases; nucleotides outside the gene matches: 5. The CDR3 is made up of 14 amino acids.

This clone was observed a handful of times. The V gene is TRBV30, the J gene TRBJ2-5, with TRBD1 identical over 8 bases. The V segment lost 5 bases and the J segment 9 bases; nucleotides outside the gene matches: 17. The CDR3 spans 15 residues. CDR1 is GTSNPN and CDR2 is SVGIG in the germline V gene (reference sequence). CDR3 coding DNA: TGTGCCTGGGAAGGCACCCCGGGACAGGCTGGGGCCCAGTACTTC. This gives the protein CAWEGTPGQAGAQYF.

This sequence joins TRBV7-8 and TRBJ2-1; D remains unclear. Germline loops: CDR1 SGHVS, CDR2 FQNEAQ. The length of the CDR3 is 14 residues. V gave up 5 bases and J gave up 6 bases, with 14 bases separating them. CDR3 DNA sequence: TGTGCCAGCAGCCCGCGGTCCCCTCTCAATGAGCAGTTCTTC. This translates into CASSPRSPLNEQFF.

V is TRBV11-3 and J is TRBJ2-7; 9 bases match TRBD2. V gave up 5 bases and J gave up 0 bases; unmatched junction bases: 5. Per the germline V gene, CDR1 is SGHNT and CDR2 is YENEEA. This CDR3 is built from 15 residues. CDR3 loop: CASSAGGGASYEQYF. Written as DNA, the CDR3 is TGTGCCAGCAGCGCCGGCGGGGGGGCCTCCTACGAGCAGTACTTC.

The gene calls are TRBV6-1 and TRBJ1-1; 10 bases are shared with TRBD1. The trim removed 7 bases at V and 5 bases at J, leaving 7 bases unmatched. This CDR3 has 14 amino acids. Germline CDR1 is MNHNS and CDR2 is SASEGT. As DNA, the CDR3 is TGTGCCAGCAAATGGGGGACAGGGGAGACTGAAGCTTTCTTT. This encodes CASKWGTGETEAFF.

The chain recombines TRBV5-1 with TRBJ1-2, with TRBD1 as a possible D gene (6 bases). The germline V gene encodes CDR1 SGHRS and CDR2 YFSETQ. V was cut by 3 bases and J by 8 bases, with 17 bases left in between. The CDR3 totals 14 residues. In DNA form, the CDR3 reads TGCGCCAGCAGCTCGATACAGGGATCGAACGGCTACACCTTC. Translated: CASSSIQGSNGYTF.

V gene TRBV9 combines with J gene TRBJ2-7; weak D call: TRBD2 (6 bases). The CDR3 contains 14 residues. V lost 3 bases, J lost 2 bases, and 12 bases lay in between. Germline lookup yields CDR1 SGDLS and CDR2 YYNGEE. CDR3 nucleotides: TGTGCCAGCAGCGGAGCGGGTCGTCCCTACGAGCAGTACTTC. Amino acid sequence: CASSGAGRPYEQYF.

Only a few counts were recorded for this clone. The chain recombines TRBV6-1 with TRBJ2-7, with D perhaps TRBD1 (6 bases). This CDR3 spans 12 amino acids. Trimming took 4 bases from V and 3 from J, leaving 7 bases between them. Germline assignment: CDR1 MNHNS and CDR2 SASEGT. DNA for the CDR3: TGTGCCAGCAGTGGGACAGTCTACGAGCAGTACTTC. Protein: CASSGTVYEQYF.

The gene calls are TRBV6-5 and TRBJ1-5; no firm D call. V lost 6 bases and J lost 1, with 10 bases in between. The CDR3 length is 14 residues. Germline V gives CDR1 MNHEY, CDR2 SVGAGI. Here the CDR3 reads CASRPMVSNQPQHF. In DNA form, the CDR3 reads TGTGCCAGCAGGCCTATGGTGAGCAATCAGCCCCAGCATTTT.

This clone showed up just once. The chain couples TRBV5-1 to TRBJ2-3; 7 nucleotides line up with TRBD2. Germline lookup yields CDR1 SGHRS and CDR2 YFSETQ. The V gene end was trimmed by 4 bases and the J gene end by 2 bases; junction bases not matched to a gene: 10. The CDR3 spans 16 residues. The CDR3 nucleotides read TGCGCCAGCAGCGGGGGACTATCCCCTTCCACAGATACGCAGTATTTT. Residues: CASSGGLSPSTDTQYF.

This clone has just a few counts. One junction end disagrees with the germline gene, perhaps due to a read error. The chain carries TRBV6-5 and TRBJ1-3, with D unclear. This CDR3 comprises 12 residues. The germline V gene encodes CDR1 MNHEY and CDR2 SVGAGI. The CDR3 protein is CASSRTGDTIYF. CDR3 in DNA: TGTGCCAGCAGTAGGACTGGAGACACCATATATTTT.

The V and J genes are TRBV4-1 and TRBJ1-6; weak D call: TRBD1 (6 bases). Germline-derived CDR1 and CDR2 are MGHRA and YSYEKL. The CDR3 has 18 residues. V was cut by 0 bases and J by 4 bases, with 16 bases left in between. The CDR3 DNA is TGCGCCAGCAGCCAAGATACGGACAGAACCCAATATAATTCACCCCTCCACTTT. It encodes CASSQDTDRTQYNSPLHF.

This clone has ten or more counts. The CDR3 spells CASSQGPSGRYNEQFF. The CDR3 region has the DNA TGCGCCAGCAGCCAAGGCCCTAGCGGGAGATACAATGAGCAGTTCTTC. The chain has TRBV4-3 and TRBJ2-1; 10 bases agree with TRBD2. V lost 1 base to trimming and J lost 4 bases; unmatched junction nucleotides: 4. The length of the CDR3 is 16 residues. From germline, CDR1 is LGHNA and CDR2 YSLEER.

The V call is TRBV6-1, the J call TRBJ2-3; the match to TRBD2 covers 8 bases. Looked up from germline, CDR1 is MNHNS and CDR2 is SASEGT. The CDR3 is 13 amino acids. J was trimmed by 6 bases and V by 8 bases; bases with no gene match: 7. For the CDR3, the DNA is TGTGCCAGCGAGACTAGCGTGGAGGATACGCAGTATTTT. This codes for CASETSVEDTQYF.

The V gene is TRBV19, the J gene TRBJ1-1, with TRBD1 matching over 8 bases. Germline CDR1 and CDR2: LNHDA and SQIVND (reference sequence). Trimming removed 5 bases from V and 2 bases from J; junction bases left unmatched: 4. The CDR3 extends over 14 amino acids. The CDR3 here is CASSLDRANTEAFF. The CDR3 region has the DNA TGTGCCAGTAGTCTGGACAGGGCTAACACTGAAGCTTTCTTT.

Only a few counts were recorded for this clone. The chain carries TRBV6-5 and TRBJ1-1; unclear D gene. Trimming left V 8 bases short and J 3 bases short, with 7 bases between. From germline, CDR1 is MNHEY and CDR2 SVGAGI. This CDR3 region has 11 residues. CDR3: CASLRDTEAFF. CDR3 nucleotides: TGTGCCAGCTTGAGGGACACTGAAGCTTTCTTT.

This clone was counted only a few times. This chain links TRBV16 with TRBJ1-5; TRBD1 aligns across 8 bases. CDR3 size: 15 residues. The V gene end was trimmed by 3 bases and the J gene end by 6 bases; junction bases not matched to a gene: 7. Germline V CDR1 and CDR2: KGHSY, FQNENV. The CDR3 coding sequence is TGTGCCAGCAGCCACATGACAGGGGAAGGTCAGCCCCAGCATTTT. Protein: CASSHMTGEGQPQHF.

The chain recombines TRBV7-2 with TRBJ2-5, with D uncertain. The V end was cut by 3 bases, the J end by 5 bases, with 7 bases between. The CDR3 has 12 residues. The V gene's germline CDR1 is SGHTA and CDR2 FQGNSA. CDR3 in DNA: TGTGCCAGCAGCTTGACAAGGGAGACCCAGTACTTC. This translates into CASSLTRETQYF.

The chain uses TRBV5-4 and TRBJ1-2, with 7 positions matching TRBD1. The CDR3 has 13 amino acids. Germline V gene sequence: CDR1 SGHNT, CDR2 YYREEE (reference sequence). The J segment lost 3 bases and the V segment lost 4 bases, leaving 3 bases of the junction unmatched. The DNA of the CDR3 is TGTGCCAGCAGCGTAGGGACAGACTATGGCTACACCTTC. Translating gives CASSVGTDYGYTF.

The chain has TRBV19 and TRBJ2-3, with a weak D call TRBD2 (5 bases). Germline V gene sequence: CDR1 LNHDA, CDR2 SQIVND (reference sequence). The V end lost 10 bases, the J end lost 6 bases, and 8 bases lay between the germline ends. The CDR3 is 10 amino acids. CDR3 nucleotides: TGTGCCACGGGGTGGGATACGCAGTATTTT. It encodes CATGWDTQYF.